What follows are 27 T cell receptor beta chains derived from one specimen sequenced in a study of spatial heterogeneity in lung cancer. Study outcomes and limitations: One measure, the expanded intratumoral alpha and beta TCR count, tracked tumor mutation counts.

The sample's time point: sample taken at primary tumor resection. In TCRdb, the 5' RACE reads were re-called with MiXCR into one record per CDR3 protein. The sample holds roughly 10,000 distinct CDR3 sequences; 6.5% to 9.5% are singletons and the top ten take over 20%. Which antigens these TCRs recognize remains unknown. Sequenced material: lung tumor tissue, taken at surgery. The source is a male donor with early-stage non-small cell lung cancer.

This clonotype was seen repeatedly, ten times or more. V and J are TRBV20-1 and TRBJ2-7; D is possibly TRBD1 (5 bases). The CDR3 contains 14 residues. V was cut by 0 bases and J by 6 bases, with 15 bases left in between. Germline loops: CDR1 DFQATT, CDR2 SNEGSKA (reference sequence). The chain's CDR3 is CSARDGRVATEQYF. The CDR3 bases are TGCAGTGCTAGAGATGGCAGGGTCGCTACCGAGCAGTACTTC.

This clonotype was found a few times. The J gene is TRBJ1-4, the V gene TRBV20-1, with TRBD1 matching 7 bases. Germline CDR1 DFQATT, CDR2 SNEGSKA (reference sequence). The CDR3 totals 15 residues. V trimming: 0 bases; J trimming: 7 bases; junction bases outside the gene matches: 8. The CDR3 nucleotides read TGCAGTGCTAGAGATTCCGGGACAGTCGCTGAAAAACTGTTTTTT. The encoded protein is CSARDSGTVAEKLFF.

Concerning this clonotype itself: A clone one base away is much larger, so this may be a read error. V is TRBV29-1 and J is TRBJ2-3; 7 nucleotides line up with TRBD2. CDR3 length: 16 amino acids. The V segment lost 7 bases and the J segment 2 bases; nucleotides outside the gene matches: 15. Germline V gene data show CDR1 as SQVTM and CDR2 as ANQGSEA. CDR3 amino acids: CSGRLGLTGDTDTQYF. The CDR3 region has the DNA TGCAGCGGGAGACTGGGACTAACAGGAGACACAGATACGCAGTATTTT.

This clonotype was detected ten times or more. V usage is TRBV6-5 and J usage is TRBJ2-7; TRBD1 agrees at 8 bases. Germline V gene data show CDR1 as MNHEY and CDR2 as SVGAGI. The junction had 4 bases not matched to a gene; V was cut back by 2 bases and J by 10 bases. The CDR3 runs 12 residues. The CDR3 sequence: CASSYVQGVQYF. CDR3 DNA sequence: TGTGCCAGCAGTTACGTACAGGGGGTACAGTACTTC.

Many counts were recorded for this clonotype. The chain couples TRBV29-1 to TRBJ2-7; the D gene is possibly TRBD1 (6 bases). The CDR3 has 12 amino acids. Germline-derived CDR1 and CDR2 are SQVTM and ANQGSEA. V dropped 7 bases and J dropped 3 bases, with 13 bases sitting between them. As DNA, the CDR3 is TGCAGCGCAGGGGACACCAACTACGAGCAGTACTTC. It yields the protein CSAGDTNYEQYF.

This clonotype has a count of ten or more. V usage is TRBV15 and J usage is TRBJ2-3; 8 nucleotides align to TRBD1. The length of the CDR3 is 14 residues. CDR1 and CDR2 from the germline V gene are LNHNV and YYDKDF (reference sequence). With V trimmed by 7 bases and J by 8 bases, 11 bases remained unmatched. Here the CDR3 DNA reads TGTGCCACCAAACCGGGACAGGAACCCTCTACGCAGTATTTT. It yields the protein CATKPGQEPSTQYF.

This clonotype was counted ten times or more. CDR3: CAITPQGDSPLHF. The CDR3 coding sequence is TGTGCCATCACACCCCAGGGTGATTCACCCCTCCACTTT. The rearrangement links TRBV10-3 to TRBJ1-6; D possibly corresponds to TRBD1 (5 bases). The CDR3 runs to 13 residues. The V and J ends lost 7 bases and 8 bases respectively, with 12 bases between them. Germline V gene lookup returns CDR1 ENHRY and CDR2 SYGVKD.

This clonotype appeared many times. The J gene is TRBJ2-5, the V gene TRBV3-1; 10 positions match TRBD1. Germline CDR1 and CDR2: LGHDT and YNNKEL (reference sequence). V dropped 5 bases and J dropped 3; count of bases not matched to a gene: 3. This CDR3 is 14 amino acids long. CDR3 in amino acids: CASSFGQGEETQYF. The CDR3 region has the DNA TGTGCCAGCAGCTTCGGACAGGGGGAAGAGACCCAGTACTTC.

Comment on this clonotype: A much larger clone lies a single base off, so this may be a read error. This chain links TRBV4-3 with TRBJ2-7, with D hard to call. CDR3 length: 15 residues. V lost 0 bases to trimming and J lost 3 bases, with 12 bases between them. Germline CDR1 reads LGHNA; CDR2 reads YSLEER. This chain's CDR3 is CASSQDSQHHYEQYF. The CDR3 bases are TGCGCCAGCAGCCAAGACAGCCAACACCACTACGAGCAGTACTTC.

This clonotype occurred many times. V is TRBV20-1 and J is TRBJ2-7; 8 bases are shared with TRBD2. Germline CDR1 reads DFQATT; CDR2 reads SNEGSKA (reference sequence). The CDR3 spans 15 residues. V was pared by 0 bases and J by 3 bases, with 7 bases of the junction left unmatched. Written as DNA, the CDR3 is TGCAGTGCTAGAGATCCCGCGGGAGGCCGCTACGAGCAGTACTTC. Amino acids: CSARDPAGGRYEQYF.

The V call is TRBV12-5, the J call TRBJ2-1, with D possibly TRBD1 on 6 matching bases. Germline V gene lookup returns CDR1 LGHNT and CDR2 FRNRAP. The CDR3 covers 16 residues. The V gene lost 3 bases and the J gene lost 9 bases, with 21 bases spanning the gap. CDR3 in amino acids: CASGFELTDLGGEQFF. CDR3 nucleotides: TGTGCTAGTGGTTTCGAATTGACAGACCTAGGGGGTGAGCAGTTCTTC.

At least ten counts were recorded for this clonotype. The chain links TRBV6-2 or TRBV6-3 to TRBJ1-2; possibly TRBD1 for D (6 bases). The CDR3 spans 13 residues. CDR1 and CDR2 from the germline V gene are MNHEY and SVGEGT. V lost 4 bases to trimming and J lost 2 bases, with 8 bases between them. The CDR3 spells CASSSGANYGYTF. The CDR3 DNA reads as TGTGCCAGCAGTTCGGGGGCAAACTATGGCTACACCTTC.

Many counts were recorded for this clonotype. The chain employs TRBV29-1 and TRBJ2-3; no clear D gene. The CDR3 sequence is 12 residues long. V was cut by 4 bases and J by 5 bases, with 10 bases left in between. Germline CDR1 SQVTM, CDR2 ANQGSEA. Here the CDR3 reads CSVVESGDTQYF. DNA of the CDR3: TGCAGCGTTGTTGAATCTGGAGATACGCAGTATTTT.

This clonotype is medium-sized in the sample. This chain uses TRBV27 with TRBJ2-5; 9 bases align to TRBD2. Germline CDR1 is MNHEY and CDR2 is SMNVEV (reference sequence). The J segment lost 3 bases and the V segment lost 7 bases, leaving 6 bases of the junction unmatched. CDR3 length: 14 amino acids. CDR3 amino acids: CASTDSGSEETQYF. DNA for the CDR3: TGTGCCAGCACCGATAGCGGGAGCGAAGAGACCCAGTACTTC.

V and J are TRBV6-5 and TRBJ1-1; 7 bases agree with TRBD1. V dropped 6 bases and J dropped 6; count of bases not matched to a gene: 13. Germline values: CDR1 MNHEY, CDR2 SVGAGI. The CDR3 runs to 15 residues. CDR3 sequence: CASRIQQGTGAEAFF. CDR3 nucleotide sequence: TGTGCCAGCAGGATCCAACAGGGGACTGGGGCTGAAGCTTTCTTT.

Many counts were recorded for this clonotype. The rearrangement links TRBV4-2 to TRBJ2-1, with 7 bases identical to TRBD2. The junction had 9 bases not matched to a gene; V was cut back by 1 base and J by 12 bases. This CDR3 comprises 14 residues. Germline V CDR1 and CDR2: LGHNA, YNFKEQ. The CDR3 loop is CASSQGGGSGRQFF. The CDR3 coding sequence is TGTGCCAGCAGCCAAGGGGGCGGGAGTGGTCGGCAGTTCTTC.

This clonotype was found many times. The CDR3 DNA sequence: TGTGCCAGCAGCGAGAGACCGGGACCGCTTGAAAAACTGTTTTTT. Amino acids: CASSERPGPLEKLFF. V and J are TRBV11-1 and TRBJ1-4, with D perhaps TRBD1 (5 bases). Between the trimmed V and J ends, which lost 5 bases and 7 bases, there was a span of 17 bases. Germline V gene lookup returns CDR1 SGHAT and CDR2 FQDESV (reference sequence). This CDR3 is 15 amino acids long.

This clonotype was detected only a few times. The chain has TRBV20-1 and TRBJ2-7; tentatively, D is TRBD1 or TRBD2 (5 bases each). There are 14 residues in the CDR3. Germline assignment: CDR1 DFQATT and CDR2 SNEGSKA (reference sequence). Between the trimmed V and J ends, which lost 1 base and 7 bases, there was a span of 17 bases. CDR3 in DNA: TGCAGTGCTAGAGTCCGGGACCGACCAGTTGAGCAGTACTTC. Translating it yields CSARVRDRPVEQYF.

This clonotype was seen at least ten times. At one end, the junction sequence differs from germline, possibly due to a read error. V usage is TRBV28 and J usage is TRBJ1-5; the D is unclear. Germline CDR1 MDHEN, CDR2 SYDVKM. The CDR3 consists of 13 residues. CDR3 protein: CASRQENYQPQHF. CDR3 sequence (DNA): TGTGCCAGCAGGCAGGAAAACTATCAACCCCAGCATTTT. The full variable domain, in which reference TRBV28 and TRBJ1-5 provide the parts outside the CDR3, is DVKVTQSSRYLVKRTGEKVFLECVQDMDHENMFWYRQDPGLGLRLIYFSYDVKMKEKGDIPEGYSVSREKKERFSLILESASTNQTSMYLCASRQENYQPQHFGDGTRLSIL.

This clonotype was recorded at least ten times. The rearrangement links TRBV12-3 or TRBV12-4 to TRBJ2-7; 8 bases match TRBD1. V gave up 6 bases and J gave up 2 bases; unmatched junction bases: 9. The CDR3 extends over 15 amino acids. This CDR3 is CASSVDRVTTYEQYF. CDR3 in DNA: TGTGCCAGCAGCGTGGACAGGGTTACGACCTACGAGCAGTACTTC.

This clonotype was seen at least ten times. In nucleotides, the CDR3 is TGTGCCAGCAGTTTACTCCCGGGCCCACCCCTCCACTTT. It translates to CASSLLPGPPLHF. The V gene is TRBV6-5, the J gene TRBJ1-6; D unresolved. V was trimmed by 4 bases and J by 11 bases, leaving 12 bases between them. This CDR3 region has 13 residues. Germline CDR1 is MNHEY and CDR2 is SVGAGI.

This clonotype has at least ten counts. The CDR3 loop reads CASSYGTGGYNEQFF. The CDR3 nucleotides are TGTGCCAGCAGTTACGGGACAGGGGGCTACAATGAGCAGTTCTTC. This chain joins TRBV6-6 and TRBJ2-1; 11 nucleotides agree with TRBD1. Germline V lookup: CDR1 MNHNY, CDR2 SVGAGI (reference sequence). The CDR3 consists of 15 residues. V gave up 2 bases and J gave up 3 bases; unmatched junction bases: 0.

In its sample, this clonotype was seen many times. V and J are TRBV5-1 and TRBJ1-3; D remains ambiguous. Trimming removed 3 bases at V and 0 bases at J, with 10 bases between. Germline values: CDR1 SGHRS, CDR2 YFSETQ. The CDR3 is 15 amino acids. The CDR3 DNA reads TGCGCCAGCAGCTCGACTGGGAACTCTGGAAACACCATATATTTT. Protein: CASSSTGNSGNTIYF.

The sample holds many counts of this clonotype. CDR3 nucleotides: TGTGCCAGCAGCCTCGACAGCGACTACAATGAGCAGTTCTTC. It is translated as CASSLDSDYNEQFF. The chain carries TRBV11-3 and TRBJ2-1; tentatively, D is TRBD1 (5 bases). The germline V gene encodes CDR1 SGHNT and CDR2 YENEEA. The V gene lost 5 bases and the J gene lost 3 bases, with 11 bases spanning the gap. The CDR3 length is 14 residues.

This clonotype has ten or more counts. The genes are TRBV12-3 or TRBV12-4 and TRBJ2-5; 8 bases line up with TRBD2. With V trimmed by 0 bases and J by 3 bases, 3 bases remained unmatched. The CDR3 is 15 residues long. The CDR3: CASSLASGVKETQYF. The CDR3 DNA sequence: TGTGCCAGCAGTTTAGCTAGCGGGGTAAAAGAGACCCAGTACTTC.

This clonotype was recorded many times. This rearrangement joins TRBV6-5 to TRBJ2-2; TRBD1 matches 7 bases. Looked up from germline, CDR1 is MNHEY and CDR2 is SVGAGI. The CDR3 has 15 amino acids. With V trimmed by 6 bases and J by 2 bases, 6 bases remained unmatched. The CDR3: CASRFGTVNTGELFF. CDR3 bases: TGTGCCAGCAGATTCGGGACAGTTAACACCGGGGAGCTGTTTTTT.

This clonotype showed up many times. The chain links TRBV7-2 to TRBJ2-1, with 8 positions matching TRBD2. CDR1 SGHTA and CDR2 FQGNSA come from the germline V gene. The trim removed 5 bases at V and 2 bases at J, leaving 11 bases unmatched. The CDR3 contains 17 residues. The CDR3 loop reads CASSLQSGAGAYNEQFF. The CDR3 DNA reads TGTGCCAGCAGCCTCCAGAGCGGAGCGGGAGCCTACAATGAGCAGTTCTTC.